This T cell receptor beta chain came from a study of cytomegalovirus exposure and HLA in healthy donors. Notes on the study in general: Rarity marked most TCR sequences, yet some public TCRs occurred in many donors.

For this clone: Its antigen remains unknown.

The CDR3 runs 15 residues. CDR1 is LNHDA, CDR2 SQIVND, per germline (reference sequence). V shed 5 bases, J shed 3 bases, and the junction held 9 bases outside the gene matches. TCRdb's copy holds only in-frame clones and misses some; the assay was immunoSEQ multiplex PCR. Of some 310,000 clones in the sample, approximately 91% were seen once. This chain uses TRBV19 with TRBJ1-1, with 7 nucleotides matching TRBD1. Sample: PBMCs. This TCR was sampled from a man aged 25-45 years in good health and CMV-seronegative. The CDR3 nucleotides read TGTGCCAGTAGTGTCCGGACAGGCGGAGACACTGAAGCTTTCTTT. It yields the protein CASSVRTGGDTEAFF.